The next 8 T cell receptor beta chains were all read from a single sample in a study of beta chain features in type 1 diabetes. The investigators reverse transcribed all of the isolated RNA, so they sequenced expressed TCRB transcripts. Generated by immunoSEQ multiplex PCR, the TCRdb table keeps only in-frame clones and is missing some. The table lists roughly 300,000 clones, 13% to 15% of them singletons, with around 0.016% in the top ten. No cognate antigen is known for these TCRs. The study's findings and limits: When Type 1 diabetes patients were examined, their TCRB CDR3s proved moderately but significantly shorter in all four CD4+ subsets.

The source material was naive CD4+ T cells from blood. The source is a man aged 25-45 years with type 1 diabetes.

This clone has more than one count but fewer than ten. The V call is TRBV28, the J call TRBJ2-3; TRBD2 aligns across 9 bases. The junction had 10 bases not matched to a gene; V was cut back by 6 bases and J by 6 bases. Germline values: CDR1 MDHEN, CDR2 SYDVKM. CDR3 length equals 15 residues. The CDR3 sequence is CASRLGTSPGDTQYF. CDR3 nucleotides: TGTGCCAGCAGGTTAGGGACTAGCCCAGGGGATACGCAGTATTTT.

This clone appeared a few times. The chain employs TRBV29-1 and TRBJ2-1; the match to TRBD2 covers 7 bases. The germline V gene has CDR1 SQVTM and CDR2 ANQGSEA. V trimming: 0 bases; J trimming: 2 bases; junction bases outside the gene matches: 7. The CDR3 is 16 residues long. In nucleotides, the CDR3 is TGCAGCGTTGAAGATTACGGCGGGAGAACCTACAATGAGCAGTTCTTC. It encodes CSVEDYGGRTYNEQFF.

V gene TRBV7-7 combines with J gene TRBJ2-1; 11 positions match TRBD2. Trimming cost V 5 bases and J 4 bases; bases outside gene matches: 1. Germline V lookup: CDR1 SSHAT, CDR2 FNYEAQ (reference sequence). This CDR3 contains 14 residues. DNA for the CDR3: TGTGCCAGCAGCACTAGCGGGAGTTACAATGAGCAGTTCTTC. As protein: CASSTSGSYNEQFF. The full variable domain, completed using reference TRBV7-7 and TRBJ2-1, is GAGVSQSPRYKVTKRGQDVTLRCDPISSHATLYWYQQALGQGPEFLTYFNYEAQPDKSGLPSDRFSAERPEGSISTLTIQRTEQRDSAMYRCASSTSGSYNEQFFGPGTRLTVL.

The J gene is TRBJ2-6, the V gene TRBV28; TRBD1 matches 9 bases. Looked up from germline, CDR1 is MDHEN and CDR2 is SYDVKM. V shed 8 bases, J shed 0 bases, and the junction held 8 bases outside the gene matches. The CDR3 covers 17 residues. CDR3 sequence (DNA): TGTGCCAGCTGGGGAACAGGGGGCGCCTCTGGGGCCAACGTCCTGACTTTC. This gives the protein CASWGTGGASGANVLTF.

This chain connects TRBV19 to TRBJ1-1; TRBD1 agrees at 7 bases. After removal of 6 bases from V and 2 bases from J, the junction contained 9 bases not matched to a gene. This CDR3 has 15 amino acids. Germline CDR1 is LNHDA and CDR2 is SQIVND (reference sequence). CDR3: CASSQGDRRNTEAFF. The CDR3 nucleotides read TGTGCCAGTAGCCAGGGGGACAGAAGAAACACTGAAGCTTTCTTT.

The chain combines TRBV5-1 with TRBJ2-3; 12 positions agree with TRBD1. Per the germline V gene, CDR1 is SGHRS and CDR2 is YFSETQ. J was trimmed by 4 bases and V by 2 bases; bases with no gene match: 2. The CDR3 loop spans 15 amino acids. The CDR3 sequence is CASSFGTGGPDTQYF. CDR3 nucleotide sequence: TGCGCCAGCAGCTTCGGGACAGGGGGCCCAGATACGCAGTATTTT.

This clone was counted a few times. The V and J genes are TRBV9 and TRBJ2-1, with TRBD2 matching 13 bases. The trim removed 7 bases at V and 7 bases at J, leaving 2 bases unmatched. Germline values: CDR1 SGDLS, CDR2 YYNGEE. The CDR3 runs 13 residues. The CDR3, as DNA: TGTGCCAGCGAGACTAGCGGGAGGAATGAGCAGTTCTTC. Translating it yields CASETSGRNEQFF.

In this sample, this clone turned up once. The gene calls are TRBV19 and TRBJ2-3, with 13 bases that match TRBD2. V lost 4 bases to trimming and J lost 4 bases; unmatched junction nucleotides: 2. Per germline, CDR1 LNHDA and CDR2 SQIVND (reference sequence). The CDR3 is 15 amino acids. The CDR3 bases are TGTGCCAGTAGTAGGACTAGCGGGAGCTCAGATACGCAGTATTTT. Its protein product is CASSRTSGSSDTQYF.